The sample holds a few counts of the clone carrying this TCR beta chain. The antigen is unknown. Generated by immunoSEQ multiplex PCR, the TCRdb table keeps only in-frame clones and is missing some. The sample records 400,000 or so clones, 75% to 90% being singletons. Treatment: 15 to 20 received Ad26.COV2.S at low or high dose, single or two shots; 5 received placebo; per-sample allocation not given. Repertoires come from day 63 after the first vaccine or placebo injection. V shed 0 bases, J shed 0 bases, and the junction held 5 bases outside the gene matches. CDR3 length: 18 amino acids. Per germline, CDR1 LGHNA and CDR2 YSLEER. This record belongs to a study of Ad26.COV2.S vaccination and SARS-CoV-2 variants. Background on the study: The donor participated in the COV1001 trial, in its Ad26.COV2.S arm. The vaccine Ad26.COV2.S was put into the muscle once, or twice with 56 days between. Study-level points and caveats: Breadth, reportedly substantial, characterized the spike-specific CD8+ and CD4+ T cell responses after vaccination.

This TCR was recovered from a person between 18 and 65 years old who received the Ad26.COV2.S COVID-19 vaccine or a placebo. Sequencing was performed on peripheral blood, taken in a trial of Ad26.COV2.S vaccine versus placebo. The chain employs TRBV4-3 and TRBJ2-3, with 11 bases identical to TRBD2. The CDR3 is CASSQELAGVFSTDTQYF. CDR3 DNA: TGCGCCAGCAGCCAAGAACTAGCGGGGGTTTTCAGCACAGATACGCAGTATTTT.